These 25 T cell receptor beta chains share one sample of origin, sequenced in a study of T cell repertoires and HLA-DP antigens. TCRdb's copy holds only in-frame clones and misses some; the assay was immunoSEQ multiplex PCR. The table has approximately 90,000 clones, approximately 86% seen once; the top ten hold around 1.7%. Antigen specificity for these receptors is unknown. Source material: CD4+ T cells from PBMCs. The receptors stem from a man aged 50-59 years in good health and CMV-seronegative.

V and J are TRBV7-9 and TRBJ2-1; D assignment may be TRBD1 or TRBD2 (5 bases each). Trimming pared 4 bases from V and 9 bases from J, leaving 22 bases between. The CDR3 runs to 16 residues. The germline CDR1 and CDR2 sequences are SEHNR and FQNEAQ (reference sequence). CDR3 residues: CASSSPSGMGTGEQFF. CDR3 nucleotides: TGTGCCAGCAGCTCTCCCTCGGGGATGGGGACCGGTGAGCAGTTCTTC.

The chain uses TRBV5-1 and TRBJ1-3; D may be TRBD1 (6 bases). Per germline, CDR1 SGHRS and CDR2 YFSETQ. Trimming pared 2 bases from V and 2 bases from J, leaving 8 bases between. CDR3 length equals 14 residues. Here the CDR3 reads CASSFRGPGNTIYF. The CDR3 DNA sequence: TGCGCCAGCAGCTTCAGGGGCCCTGGAAACACCATATATTTT.

This chain uses TRBV5-4 with TRBJ1-2; D not resolved. The CDR3 runs to 14 residues. Germline assignment: CDR1 SGHNT and CDR2 YYREEE (reference sequence). Trimming took off 4 bases at V and 1 base at J, with 11 bases between the two ends. The CDR3 DNA reads as TGTGCCAGCAGCCAGACTGGGGTTAACTATGGCTACACCTTC. This gives the protein CASSQTGVNYGYTF.

The V and J genes are TRBV28 and TRBJ2-1; no clear D. The CDR3 has 14 residues. Germline assignment: CDR1 MDHEN and CDR2 SYDVKM. Trimming left V 0 bases short and J 5 bases short, with 8 bases between. DNA for the CDR3: TGTGCCAGCAGTTTATGGGCGGCGGACAATGAGCAGTTCTTC. Translated: CASSLWAADNEQFF. Combining the CDR3 with reference TRBV28 and TRBJ2-1 gives the whole variable domain DVKVTQSSRYLVKRTGEKVFLECVQDMDHENMFWYRQDPGLGLRLIYFSYDVKMKEKGDIPEGYSVSREKKERFSLILESASTNQTSMYLCASSLWAADNEQFFGPGTRLTVL.

The gene calls are TRBV7-3 and TRBJ2-5; no clear D gene. This CDR3 is 13 amino acids long. Between the trimmed V and J ends, which lost 3 bases and 2 bases, there was a span of 7 bases. The germline gives CDR1 SGHTA, CDR2 FQGTGA. The CDR3 coding sequence is TGTGCCAGCAGCTTGTGGGGTCAAGAGACCCAGTACTTC. Its translation is CASSLWGQETQYF. Based on the CDR3 plus reference TRBV7-3 and TRBJ2-5, the full variable domain is GAGVSQTPSNKVTEKGKYVELRCDPISGHTALYWYRQSLGQGPEFLIYFQGTGAADDSGLPNDRFFAVRPEGSVSTLKIQRTERGDSAVYLCASSLWGQETQYFGPGTRLLVL.

The chain employs TRBV15 and TRBJ1-2; D gene uncertain. V was clipped by 1 base and J by 1 base, with 7 bases between them. Germline CDR1 and CDR2: LNHNV and YYDKDF (reference sequence). This CDR3 spans 14 amino acids. CDR3 residues: CATSRAGINYGYTF. CDR3 in DNA: TGTGCCACCAGCAGAGCCGGGATTAACTATGGCTACACCTTC. The whole variable domain, remainder taken from reference TRBV15 and TRBJ1-2, is DAMVIQNPRYQVTQFGKPVTLSCSQTLNHNVMYWYQQKSSQAPKLLFHYYDKDFNNEADTPDNFQSRRPNTSFCFLDIRSPGLGDTAMYLCATSRAGINYGYTFGSGTRLTVV.

This clone occurred a few times. V usage is TRBV5-1 and J usage is TRBJ2-1; D unclear. V lost 0 bases and J lost 5, with 0 bases in between. The CDR3 runs to 11 residues. Germline V gene lookup returns CDR1 SGHRS and CDR2 YFSETQ. The CDR3 DNA sequence: TGCGCCAGCAGCTTGGACAATGAGCAGTTCTTC. Amino acids: CASSLDNEQFF.

V usage is TRBV4-1 and J usage is TRBJ1-6; 7 positions agree with TRBD1. Germline assignment: CDR1 MGHRA and CDR2 YSYEKL. The CDR3 length is 17 residues. Unmatched junction bases numbered 9, after V lost 0 bases and J lost 7 bases. CDR3 region: CASSQDESLQGNSPLHF. Written as DNA, the CDR3 is TGCGCCAGCAGCCAAGATGAGAGCCTACAGGGGAATTCACCCCTCCACTTT.

This chain uses TRBV30 with TRBJ2-2; possible D gene TRBD2, 5 bases. The CDR3 spans 14 residues. Trimming removed 5 bases from V and 5 bases from J, with 15 bases in between. CDR1 and CDR2 from the germline V gene are GTSNPN and SVGIG (reference sequence). The CDR3 protein is CAWARTQWTGELFF. In nucleotides, the CDR3 is TGTGCCTGGGCACGGACTCAATGGACCGGGGAGCTGTTTTTT.

The CDR3 region is CASSSVAGAPYEQYF. The CDR3 region has the DNA TGTGCCAGTAGTAGTGTGGCGGGAGCCCCCTACGAGCAGTACTTC. The genes are TRBV19 and TRBJ2-7; 7 positions match TRBD2. The CDR3 extends over 15 amino acids. Germline V gene sequence: CDR1 LNHDA, CDR2 SQIVND (reference sequence). J was trimmed by 2 bases and V by 4 bases; bases with no gene match: 8.

This clone was observed a handful of times. The V gene is TRBV19, the J gene TRBJ1-2; 9 nucleotides line up with TRBD1. Germline CDR1 LNHDA, CDR2 SQIVND (reference sequence). The V gene end was trimmed by 6 bases and the J gene end by 3 bases; junction bases not matched to a gene: 2. The CDR3 loop spans 13 amino acids. The CDR3 DNA reads as TGTGCCAGTAGGGACAGGGGAGACTATGGCTACACCTTC. Protein sequence: CASRDRGDYGYTF.

V gene TRBV18 combines with J gene TRBJ2-6, with no clear D. This CDR3 has 11 amino acids. V lost 6 bases and J 3 bases, leaving 0 bases between the germline ends. CDR1 is KGHSH, CDR2 LQKENI, per germline. CDR3 DNA sequence: TGTGCCAGCTCTGGGGCCAACGTCCTGACTTTC. Amino acids: CASSGANVLTF.

This rearrangement joins TRBV6-6 to TRBJ1-5; possibly TRBD1 for D (5 bases). Germline assignment: CDR1 MNHNY and CDR2 SVGAGI (reference sequence). The CDR3 is 13 amino acids. Trimming shortened V by 4 bases and J by 4 bases, and 8 bases separated the two germline ends. The CDR3 DNA reads TGTGCCAGCAGTTTACGGGGGAATCAGCCCCAGCATTTT. Its protein product is CASSLRGNQPQHF.

The chain uses TRBV9 and TRBJ2-3; D uncertain. V was cut by 0 bases and J by 0 bases, with 11 bases left in between. This CDR3 is built from 16 residues. CDR1 and CDR2 (germline): SGDLS, YYNGEE. The CDR3 nucleotides are TGTGCCAGCAGCGTAGATTCCGGGTTCAGCACAGATACGCAGTATTTT. Translated, it gives CASSVDSGFSTDTQYF.

The V call is TRBV28, the J call TRBJ1-4; D remains unclear. Germline CDR1 MDHEN, CDR2 SYDVKM. The CDR3 consists of 13 residues. Trimming removed 6 bases at V and 7 bases at J, with 12 bases between. CDR3 amino acids: CASSPGGSEKLFF. CDR3 sequence (DNA): TGTGCCAGCAGCCCGGGAGGGTCTGAAAAACTGTTTTTT.

CDR3 amino acids: CASSREAGGRNEQFF. The CDR3 DNA is TGTGCCAGTAGTAGGGAAGCGGGGGGGCGTAATGAGCAGTTCTTC. J is TRBJ2-1 and V is TRBV19, with TRBD2 matching 10 bases. The V segment lost 4 bases and the J segment 7 bases; nucleotides outside the gene matches: 7. This CDR3 has 15 residues. Germline CDR1 LNHDA, CDR2 SQIVND (reference sequence).

This clone was counted between two and nine times. V is TRBV18 and J is TRBJ1-1; no definite D call. The germline V gene has CDR1 KGHSH and CDR2 LQKENI. CDR3 length: 13 residues. Trimming took off 2 bases at V and 6 bases at J, with 10 bases between the two ends. The DNA for the CDR3 is TGTGCCAGCTCACCATCACTTAACCCTGAAGCTTTCTTT. Translated: CASSPSLNPEAFF.

The gene calls are TRBV14 and TRBJ2-1; 14 nucleotides agree with TRBD2. Germline values: CDR1 SGHDN, CDR2 FVKESK. The CDR3 is 19 residues long. V lost 0 bases to trimming and J lost 6 bases; unmatched junction nucleotides: 10. In DNA, the CDR3 is TGTGCCAGCAGCCAAGATCGCGGGACTAGCGGGAGATACTTCAATGAGCAGTTCTTC. Translation gives CASSQDRGTSGRYFNEQFF. Filled out from reference TRBV14 and TRBJ2-1, the complete variable domain reads EAGVTQFPSHSVIEKGQTVTLRCDPISGHDNLYWYRRVMGKEIKFLLHFVKESKQDESGMPNNRFLAERTGGTYSTLKVQPAELEDSGVYFCASSQDRGTSGRYFNEQFFGPGTRLTVL.

The genes are TRBV28 and TRBJ2-1, with 7 bases identical to TRBD1. There are 12 residues in the CDR3. With 5 bases clipped from V and 14 bases from J, the junction kept 9 bases outside the gene matches. Germline values: CDR1 MDHEN, CDR2 SYDVKM. In nucleotides, the CDR3 is TGTGCCAGCAGTCGTCCGACAGGGAATGAGTTCTTC. It specifies CASSRPTGNEFF.

The chain couples TRBV18 to TRBJ2-5; D perhaps matches TRBD1 (5 bases). The germline V and J ends were trimmed by 2 bases and 1 base, with 8 bases remaining between them. Germline V lookup: CDR1 KGHSH, CDR2 LQKENI. This CDR3 has 14 amino acids. DNA of the CDR3: TGTGCCAGCTCACCAAGAGACAGCCAAGAGACCCAGTACTTC. It translates to CASSPRDSQETQYF.

This chain links TRBV4-2 with TRBJ2-5, with 8 nucleotides matching TRBD2. Germline trimming cut 0 bases from V and 5 bases from J; bases unmatched to any gene: 11. In germline, CDR1 is LGHNA, CDR2 YNFKEQ. CDR3 length: 17 residues. The DNA of the CDR3 is TGTGCCAGCAGCCAAGATCCGGAAGTAGCGGGGTGGGAGACCCAGTACTTC. As protein: CASSQDPEVAGWETQYF.

The chain employs TRBV6-5 and TRBJ2-1; TRBD1 matches 8 bases. Trimming took 2 bases from V and 7 from J; bases not matched to a gene: 4. Germline CDR1 is MNHEY and CDR2 is SVGAGI. The length of the CDR3 is 14 residues. CDR3 in amino acids: CASSYDRGKNEQFF. The CDR3 DNA follows: TGTGCCAGCAGTTACGACAGGGGTAAAAATGAGCAGTTCTTC.

The chain carries TRBV14 and TRBJ2-1, with D possibly TRBD2 on 6 matching bases. Germline V CDR1 and CDR2: SGHDN, FVKESK. V lost 1 base, J lost 7 bases, and 20 bases lay in between. The CDR3 totals 17 residues. The CDR3 nucleotides read TGTGCCAGCAGCCAAGGACTAGTGACTAGGCTAAGTAATGAGCAGTTCTTC. Translation gives CASSQGLVTRLSNEQFF.

This chain links TRBV30 with TRBJ1-2, with a weak D call TRBD1 (5 bases). This CDR3 has 13 residues. Trimming took off 0 bases at V and 10 bases at J, with 15 bases between the two ends. Germline CDR1 and CDR2: GTSNPN and SVGIG (reference sequence). The CDR3 protein is CAWSVRFGTDYTF. DNA of the CDR3: TGTGCCTGGAGTGTCCGTTTCGGGACGGACTACACCTTC. Based on the CDR3 plus reference TRBV30 and TRBJ1-2, the full variable domain is SQTIHQWPATLVQPVGSPLSLECTVEGTSNPNLYWYRQAAGRGLQLLFYSVGIGQISSEVPQNLSASRPQDRQFILSSKKLLLSDSGFYLCAWSVRFGTDYTFGSGTRLTVV.

V and J are TRBV2 and TRBJ2-5; 12 bases fit TRBD2. The germline V gene has CDR1 SNHLY and CDR2 FYNNEI. The CDR3 has 15 amino acids. V dropped 6 bases and J dropped 1; count of bases not matched to a gene: 3. This chain's CDR3 is CASRGLAGTQETQYF. The CDR3 bases are TGTGCCAGCAGGGGACTAGCGGGTACCCAAGAGACCCAGTACTTC.